What follows is one TCR beta chain and its context. Per the authors' pipeline: Amplifying reference gene primers gave estimates of nucleated cell counts. Profiling relied on immunoSEQ multiplex PCR, and the TCRdb table lists in-frame clones only, not all of them. V and J calls and clone size are copied from that table; D and trimming were computed from the DNA. The sample records 200,000 to 250,000 clones, roughly nine tenths being singletons. This record belongs to a study of blood T cell repertoires in COVID-19. Looking at the study overall: Sample material is recorded as cDNA or gDNA derived from T cells, B-cell-depleted T cells, or PBMCs.

The sequence derives from a woman in her late teens or twenties who had recovered from COVID-19. Sequencing was carried out using peripheral blood.

CDR3 amino acids: CATREGAEPSYEQYF. CDR3 sequence (DNA): TGTGCCACCAGGGAGGGAGCGGAACCCTCCTACGAGCAGTACTTC. This chain links TRBV15 with TRBJ2-7; maybe TRBD2 (6 bases). The CDR3 is made up of 15 amino acids. The V and J ends lost 6 bases and 0 bases respectively, with 15 bases between them. CDR1 is LNHNV, CDR2 YYDKDF, per germline (reference sequence).